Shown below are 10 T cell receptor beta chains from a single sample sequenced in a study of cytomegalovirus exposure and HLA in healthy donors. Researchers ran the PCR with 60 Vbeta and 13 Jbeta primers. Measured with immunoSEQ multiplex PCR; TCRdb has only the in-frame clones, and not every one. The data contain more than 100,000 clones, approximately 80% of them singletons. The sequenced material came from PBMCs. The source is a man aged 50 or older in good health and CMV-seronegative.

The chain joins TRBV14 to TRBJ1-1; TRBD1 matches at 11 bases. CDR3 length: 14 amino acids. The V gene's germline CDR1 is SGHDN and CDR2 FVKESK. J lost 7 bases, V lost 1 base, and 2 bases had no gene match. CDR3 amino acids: CASSQGTGGSEAFF. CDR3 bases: TGTGCCAGCAGCCAAGGGACAGGGGGCAGTGAAGCTTTCTTT. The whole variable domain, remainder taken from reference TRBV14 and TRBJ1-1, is EAGVTQFPSHSVIEKGQTVTLRCDPISGHDNLYWYRRVMGKEIKFLLHFVKESKQDESGMPNNRFLAERTGGTYSTLKVQPAELEDSGVYFCASSQGTGGSEAFFGQGTRLTVV.

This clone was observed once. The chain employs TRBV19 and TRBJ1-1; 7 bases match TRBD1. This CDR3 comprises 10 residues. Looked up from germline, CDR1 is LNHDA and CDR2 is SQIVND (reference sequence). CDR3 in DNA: TGTGGGACAGGGAACACTGAAGCTTTCTTT. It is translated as CGTGNTEAFF.

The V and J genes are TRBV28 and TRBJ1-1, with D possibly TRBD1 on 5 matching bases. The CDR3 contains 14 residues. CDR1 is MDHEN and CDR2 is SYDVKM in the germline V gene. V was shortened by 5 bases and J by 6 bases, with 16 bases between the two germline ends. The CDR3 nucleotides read TGTGCCAGCAGTAAACAGGTGCTCCCCTCTGAAGCTTTCTTT. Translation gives CASSKQVLPSEAFF.

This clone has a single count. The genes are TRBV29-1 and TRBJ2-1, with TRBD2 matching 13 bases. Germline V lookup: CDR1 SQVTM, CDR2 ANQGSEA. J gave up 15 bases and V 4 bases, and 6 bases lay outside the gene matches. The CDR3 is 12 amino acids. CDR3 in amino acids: CSVATSGRGAFF. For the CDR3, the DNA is TGCAGCGTTGCCACTAGCGGGAGGGGTGCGTTCTTC.

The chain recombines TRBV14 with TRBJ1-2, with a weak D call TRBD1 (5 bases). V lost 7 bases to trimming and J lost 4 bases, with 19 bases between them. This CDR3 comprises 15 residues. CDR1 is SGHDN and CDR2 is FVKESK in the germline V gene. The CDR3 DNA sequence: TGTGCCAGCATATTGGTCCTCGGGGGACTCTATGGCTACACCTTC. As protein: CASILVLGGLYGYTF.

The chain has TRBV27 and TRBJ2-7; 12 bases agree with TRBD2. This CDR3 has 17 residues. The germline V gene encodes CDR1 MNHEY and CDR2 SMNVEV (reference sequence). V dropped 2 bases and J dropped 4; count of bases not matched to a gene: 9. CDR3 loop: CASSLRGLTSGSYEQYF. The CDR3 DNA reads TGTGCCAGCAGTTTAAGGGGATTGACTAGCGGGAGTTACGAGCAGTACTTC.

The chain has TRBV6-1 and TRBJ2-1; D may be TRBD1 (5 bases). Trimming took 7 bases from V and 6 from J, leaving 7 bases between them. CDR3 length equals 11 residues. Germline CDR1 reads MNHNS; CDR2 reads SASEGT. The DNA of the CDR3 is TGTGCCAGCAATACAGGCAATGAGCAGTTCTTC. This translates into CASNTGNEQFF.

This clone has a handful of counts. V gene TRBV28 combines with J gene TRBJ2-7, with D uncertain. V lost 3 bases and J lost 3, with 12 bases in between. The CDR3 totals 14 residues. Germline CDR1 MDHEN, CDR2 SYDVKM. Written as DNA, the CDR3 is TGTGCCAGCAGTTTTATAGGAGATCGCTACGAGCAGTACTTC. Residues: CASSFIGDRYEQYF.

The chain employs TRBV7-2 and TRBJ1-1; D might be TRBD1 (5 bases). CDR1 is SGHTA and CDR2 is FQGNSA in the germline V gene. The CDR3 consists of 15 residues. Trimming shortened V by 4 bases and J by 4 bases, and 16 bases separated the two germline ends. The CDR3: CASSYTRVAATEAFF. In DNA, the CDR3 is TGTGCCAGCAGCTATACCAGGGTTGCGGCCACTGAAGCTTTCTTT.

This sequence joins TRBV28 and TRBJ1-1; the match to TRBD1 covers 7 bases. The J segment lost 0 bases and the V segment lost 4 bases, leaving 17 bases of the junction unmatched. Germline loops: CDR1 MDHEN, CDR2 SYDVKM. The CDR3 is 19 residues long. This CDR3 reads CASSYYTGTDDSMNTEAFF. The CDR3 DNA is TGTGCCAGCAGTTACTACACCGGGACAGACGACTCCATGAACACTGAAGCTTTCTTT.